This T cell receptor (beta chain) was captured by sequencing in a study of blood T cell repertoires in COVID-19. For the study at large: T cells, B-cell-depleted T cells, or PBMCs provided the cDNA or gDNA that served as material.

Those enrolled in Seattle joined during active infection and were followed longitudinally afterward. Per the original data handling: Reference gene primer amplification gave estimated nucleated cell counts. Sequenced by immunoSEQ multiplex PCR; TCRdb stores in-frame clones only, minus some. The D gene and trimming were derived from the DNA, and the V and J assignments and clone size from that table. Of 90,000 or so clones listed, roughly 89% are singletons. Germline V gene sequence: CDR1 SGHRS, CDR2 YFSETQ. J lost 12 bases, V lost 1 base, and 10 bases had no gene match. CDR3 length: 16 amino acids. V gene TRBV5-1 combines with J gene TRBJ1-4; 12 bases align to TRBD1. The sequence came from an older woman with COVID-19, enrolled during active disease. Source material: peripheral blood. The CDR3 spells CASSLTRGQGAWELFF. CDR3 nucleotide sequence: TGCGCCAGCAGCTTGACCCGGGGACAGGGGGCGTGGGAACTGTTTTTT.